The clone carrying this T cell receptor beta chain was seen ten or more times. Its antigen is not known. Germline assignment: CDR1 LGHNA and CDR2 YNFKEQ. The CDR3 is made up of 13 amino acids. V was shortened by 1 base and J by 6 bases, with 7 bases between the two germline ends. This sample is part of a study of identical twins. Regarding the study as a whole: Insertions ran lower in abundant cord blood beta clonotypes, though not in memory repertoires.

One entry per CDR3 protein, called by TCRdb with MiXCR from the 5' RACE reads. The table has roughly 150,000 distinct CDR3 sequences, 3% to 4% seen once. This receptor was taken from a man between 18 and 29 years old in good health. Sample: memory T cells sorted from blood. J is TRBJ1-5 and V is TRBV4-2; the D is unclear. DNA for the CDR3: TGTGCCAGCAGCCAAGGGGAAAGTCAGCCCCAGCATTTT. Protein product: CASSQGESQPQHF.